The sequence of this T cell receptor beta chain was determined in a study of cytomegalovirus exposure and HLA in healthy donors. Nominally healthy donors were sampled, though unrecorded immune exposures were likely. A multiplex PCR was run with 60 Vbeta primers and 13 Jbeta primers. This table comes from immunoSEQ multiplex PCR, and its TCRdb copy is limited to in-frame clones, with some not included. The table includes 100,000 to 150,000 clones, around 70% detected once. The clonotype originates from a man aged 40-49 years in good health and CMV-seropositive. Sequencing was performed on PBMCs.

The CDR3 spells CASSPRGPYNEQFF. The DNA of the CDR3 is TGTGCCAGCAGCCCAAGAGGGCCCTACAATGAGCAGTTCTTC. J is TRBJ2-1 and V is TRBV5-6; tentative D call: TRBD2 (5 bases). There are 14 residues in the CDR3. The V end was cut by 4 bases, the J end by 2 bases, with 10 bases between. Germline CDR1 is SGHDT and CDR2 is YYEEEE. The whole variable domain, remainder taken from reference TRBV5-6 and TRBJ2-1, is DAGVTQSPTHLIKTRGQQVTLRCSPKSGHDTVSWYQQALGQGPQFIFQYYEEEERQRGNFPDRFSGHQFPNYSSELNVNALLLGDSALYLCASSPRGPYNEQFFGPGTRLTVL.